Presented here are 21 T cell receptor beta chains from one specimen sequenced in a study of T cell responses to AZD1222 COVID-19 vaccine. Libraries were prepared by immunoSEQ multiplex PCR; TCRdb keeps only in-frame clonotypes and omits some of them. The table shows 130,000 or so clones, with about 94% occurring only once. The starting material was peripheral blood, obtained on day 0 of AZD1222 vaccination. Receptors were obtained from an adult in good health.

The chain links TRBV15 to TRBJ2-7; D is possibly TRBD1 (5 bases). V was trimmed by 4 bases and J by 5 bases, leaving 21 bases between them. Germline V lookup: CDR1 LNHNV, CDR2 YYDKDF (reference sequence). The CDR3 is 16 residues long. CDR3 DNA: TGTGCCACCAGCACTTTAAAGAGACAGCCGCACCACGAGCAGTACTTC. Translating it yields CATSTLKRQPHHEQYF.

J is TRBJ2-1 and V is TRBV4-3; perhaps TRBD1 as D (5 bases). CDR1 is LGHNA and CDR2 is YSLEER in the germline V gene. This CDR3 is 13 amino acids long. V dropped 0 bases and J dropped 10 bases, with 10 bases sitting between them. The chain's CDR3 is CASSQDRRGEQFF. CDR3 bases: TGCGCCAGCAGCCAAGATCGTAGGGGAGAGCAGTTCTTC.

This clone has a handful of counts. This chain uses TRBV2 with TRBJ1-1; TRBD1 matches 7 bases. The CDR3 has 14 residues. The V gene's germline CDR1 is SNHLY and CDR2 FYNNEI. The V gene end was trimmed by 6 bases and the J gene end by 8 bases; junction bases not matched to a gene: 12. The CDR3 region is CASRDNRGPGEAFF. The DNA of the CDR3 is TGTGCCAGCAGAGACAACAGGGGCCCCGGGGAAGCTTTCTTT.

The V gene is TRBV29-1, the J gene TRBJ1-2, with D possibly TRBD1 on 6 matching bases. The CDR3 loop spans 14 amino acids. CDR1 and CDR2 (germline): SQVTM, ANQGSEA. Trimming cost V 1 base and J 3 bases, with 12 bases left between them. The DNA of the CDR3 is TGCAGCGTTGAAGGGACAGCGAATCACTATGGCTACACCTTC. Translated, it gives CSVEGTANHYGYTF. Based on the CDR3 plus reference TRBV29-1 and TRBJ1-2, the full variable domain is SAVISQKPSRDICQRGTSLTIQCQVDSQVTMMFWYRQQPGQSLTLIATANQGSEATYESGFVIDKFPISRPNLTFSTLTVSNMSPEDSSIYLCSVEGTANHYGYTFGSGTRLTVV.

The V gene is TRBV19, the J gene TRBJ1-1, with 11 bases fitting TRBD1. Germline V gene sequence: CDR1 LNHDA, CDR2 SQIVND (reference sequence). The CDR3 covers 15 residues. The trim removed 4 bases at V and 4 bases at J, leaving 5 bases unmatched. CDR3 coding DNA: TGTGCCAGTAGTAGTCTAGGGACAGGGGGCACTGAAGCTTTCTTT. It codes for CASSSLGTGGTEAFF.

The chain carries TRBV11-1 and TRBJ2-1; D is possibly TRBD1 or TRBD2 (5 bases each). V dropped 2 bases and J dropped 7 bases, with 12 bases sitting between them. CDR1 is SGHAT, CDR2 FQDESV, per germline (reference sequence). This CDR3 contains 14 residues. DNA for the CDR3: TGTGCCAGCAGCTTAAAGAGGGGCGGGAATGAGCAGTTCTTC. This sequence encodes CASSLKRGGNEQFF.

The chain joins TRBV30 to TRBJ1-5, with D uncertain. This CDR3 region has 14 residues. V was pared by 2 bases and J by 9 bases, with 17 bases between. Germline V gives CDR1 GTSNPN, CDR2 SVGIG (reference sequence). CDR3 nucleotides: TGTGCCTGGAGTCCATTGGTAGGGTCTTGGCCCCAGCATTTT. This translates into CAWSPLVGSWPQHF.

This clone was observed at least ten times. The V gene is TRBV4-1, the J gene TRBJ2-7, with 15 positions matching TRBD2. The ends lost 2 bases at V and 4 bases at J; junction bases unmatched: 9. CDR3 length: 18 amino acids. Germline V gives CDR1 MGHRA, CDR2 YSYEKL. CDR3 amino acids: CASSQFAGTSGGIYEQYF. The CDR3 DNA reads as TGCGCCAGCAGCCAATTTGCCGGGACTAGCGGGGGGATTTACGAGCAGTACTTC.

This chain joins TRBV29-1 and TRBJ1-2, with TRBD1 as a possible D gene (6 bases). V shed 6 bases and J shed 8 bases, with 19 bases lying between them. The germline V gene has CDR1 SQVTM and CDR2 ANQGSEA. The length of the CDR3 is 13 residues. CDR3 amino acids: CSVPEGVLLGYTF. Here the CDR3 DNA reads TGCAGCGTGCCGGAGGGGGTTTTATTAGGCTACACCTTC.

CDR3: CASSRSAGIGQPQHF. In DNA form, the CDR3 reads TGTGCCAGCAGTCGGAGTGCAGGAATTGGTCAGCCCCAGCATTTT. The chain uses TRBV2 and TRBJ1-5, with D hard to call. The V end was cut by 5 bases, the J end by 6 bases, with 17 bases between. This CDR3 region has 15 residues. Germline V gene sequence: CDR1 SNHLY, CDR2 FYNNEI.

This chain links TRBV3-1 (or the pseudogene TRBV3-2) with TRBJ1-6; a weak D match, TRBD1 (5 bases). Germline V gives CDR1 LGHDT, CDR2 YNNKEL (reference sequence). Trimming left V 1 base short and J 14 bases short, with 12 bases between. The CDR3 has 13 amino acids. The CDR3 spells CASSQVDSGSLHF. CDR3 DNA sequence: TGTGCCAGCAGCCAAGTAGACAGCGGATCCCTCCACTTT.

The chain couples TRBV30 to TRBJ1-6; D not certain. This CDR3 has 17 residues. Looked up from germline, CDR1 is GTSNPN and CDR2 is SVGIG (reference sequence). Trimming took off 0 bases at V and 3 bases at J, with 15 bases between the two ends. The CDR3 sequence is CAWSVSVGEGYNSPLHF. The CDR3 DNA reads TGTGCCTGGAGTGTATCCGTGGGAGAGGGCTATAATTCACCCCTCCACTTT. Based on the CDR3 plus reference TRBV30 and TRBJ1-6, the full variable domain is SQTIHQWPATLVQPVGSPLSLECTVEGTSNPNLYWYRQAAGRGLQLLFYSVGIGQISSEVPQNLSASRPQDRQFILSSKKLLLSDSGFYLCAWSVSVGEGYNSPLHFGNGTRLTVT.

The rearrangement joins TRBV6-2 or TRBV6-3 to TRBJ2-7; no clear D gene. The CDR3 loop spans 14 amino acids. Deletions cut 0 bases from V and 0 bases from J, with 6 bases between. The germline V gene encodes CDR1 MNHEY and CDR2 SVGEGT. CDR3 region: CASSYSLYSYEQYF. The CDR3 nucleotides are TGTGCCAGCAGTTACTCCCTATACTCCTACGAGCAGTACTTC.

The gene calls are TRBV3-1 (or the pseudogene TRBV3-2) and TRBJ2-5; TRBD2 is a possible D gene (6 bases). This CDR3 spans 12 amino acids. V was shortened by 2 bases and J by 5 bases, with 6 bases between the two germline ends. Germline loops: CDR1 LGHDT, CDR2 YNNKEL (reference sequence). Written as DNA, the CDR3 is TGTGCCAGCAGCCAACGGGGGGAGACCCAGTACTTC. Translated: CASSQRGETQYF.

The V call is TRBV7-9, the J call TRBJ2-1; 15 bases agree with TRBD2. Per the germline V gene, CDR1 is SEHNR and CDR2 is FQNEAQ (reference sequence). J was trimmed by 6 bases and V by 4 bases; bases with no gene match: 10. This CDR3 spans 18 amino acids. CDR3 nucleotide sequence: TGTGCCAGCAGCTCACCCGGGACTAGCGGGGGGAACCTCAATGAGCAGTTCTTC. This sequence encodes CASSSPGTSGGNLNEQFF. Full variable domain (missing parts from reference TRBV7-9 and TRBJ2-1): DTGVSQNPRHKITKRGQNVTFRCDPISEHNRLYWYRQTLGQGPEFLTYFQNEAQLEKSRLLSDRFSAERPKGSFSTLEIQRTEQGDSAMYLCASSSPGTSGGNLNEQFFGPGTRLTVL.

The chain employs TRBV2 and TRBJ2-7, with D unclear. CDR1 is SNHLY, CDR2 FYNNEI, per germline. The length of the CDR3 is 12 residues. The ends were cut back, 5 bases at V and 3 bases at J, with 8 bases in the middle. The CDR3 DNA sequence: TGTGCCAGCAGTACAGCCGGCTACGAGCAGTACTTC. This sequence encodes CASSTAGYEQYF.

The genes are TRBV30 and TRBJ1-3, with D unresolved. CDR1 GTSNPN and CDR2 SVGIG come from the germline V gene (reference sequence). V dropped 7 bases and J dropped 1 base, with 11 bases sitting between them. CDR3 length equals 13 residues. The DNA of the CDR3 is TGTGCCTCTCCCGTCAGTTCTGGAAACACCATATATTTT. As protein: CASPVSSGNTIYF.

This clone was counted only a few times. The chain combines TRBV30 with TRBJ2-7, with TRBD2 matching over 9 bases. After removal of 1 base from V and 1 base from J, the junction contained 17 bases not matched to a gene. Germline values: CDR1 GTSNPN, CDR2 SVGIG (reference sequence). This CDR3 contains 19 residues. The CDR3 spells CAWSALLWRGGLKSYEQYF. The DNA for the CDR3 is TGTGCCTGGAGTGCCTTGCTGTGGCGGGGGGGCCTGAAGTCCTACGAGCAGTACTTC.

This chain connects TRBV7-9 to TRBJ1-1; D gene ambiguous. The germline V gene has CDR1 SEHNR and CDR2 FQNEAQ (reference sequence). Trimming left V 5 bases short and J 3 bases short, with 19 bases between. CDR3 length: 16 amino acids. The DNA of the CDR3 is TGTGCCAGCAGCCTCCCCGCCATCCATGGGGACACTGAAGCTTTCTTT. It is translated as CASSLPAIHGDTEAFF.

This clone was counted once. The genes are TRBV9 and TRBJ2-1; 10 bases align to TRBD1. The germline V gene encodes CDR1 SGDLS and CDR2 YYNGEE. The CDR3 is 15 residues long. V was clipped by 3 bases and J by 7 bases; unmatched bases: 7. This CDR3 reads CASSGLTGGSNEQFF. The CDR3 DNA reads as TGTGCCAGCAGCGGGTTGACAGGGGGCTCGAATGAGCAGTTCTTC. The full variable domain, completed using reference TRBV9 and TRBJ2-1, is DSGVTQTPKHLITATGQRVTLRCSPRSGDLSVYWYQQSLDQGLQFLIQYYNGEERAKGNILERFSAQQFPDLHSELNLSSLELGDSALYFCASSGLTGGSNEQFFGPGTRLTVL.

V and J are TRBV7-8 and TRBJ2-7, with D possibly TRBD2 on 5 matching bases. V shed 5 bases and J shed 6 bases, with 17 bases lying between them. The CDR3 sequence is 14 residues long. CDR1 and CDR2 from the germline V gene are SGHVS and FQNEAQ. Here the CDR3 reads CASSRGPSESEQYF. The CDR3 nucleotides read TGTGCCAGCAGCCGAGGGCCCTCCGAGTCCGAGCAGTACTTC.